This T cell receptor beta chain appears in the sequencing data of a study of patients and donors after allogeneic stem cell transplantation. TCRdb analysed the RT-PCR reads with MiXCR anew, one entry per CDR3 protein. The profile shows about a million distinct CDR3 sequences, more than 15% of them singletons. The CDR3 covers 16 residues. Trimming cost V 2 bases and J 4 bases, with 15 bases left between them. From germline, CDR1 is LGHNA and CDR2 YNFKEQ. This sequence was found in a human donor who was either an allogeneic HSCT recipient or a stem cell or donor lymphocyte infusion donor (not recorded which). It is not recorded whose cells these are; they may come from a transplant donor. The sequenced material came from blood, either unsorted or a sorted T cell fraction (not recorded which). J is TRBJ1-3 and V is TRBV4-2; no clear D gene. CDR3 coding DNA: TGTGCCAGCAGCCAATTGGAGGGTGGGTCAGGAAACACCATATATTTT. Translation: CASSQLEGGSGNTIYF.